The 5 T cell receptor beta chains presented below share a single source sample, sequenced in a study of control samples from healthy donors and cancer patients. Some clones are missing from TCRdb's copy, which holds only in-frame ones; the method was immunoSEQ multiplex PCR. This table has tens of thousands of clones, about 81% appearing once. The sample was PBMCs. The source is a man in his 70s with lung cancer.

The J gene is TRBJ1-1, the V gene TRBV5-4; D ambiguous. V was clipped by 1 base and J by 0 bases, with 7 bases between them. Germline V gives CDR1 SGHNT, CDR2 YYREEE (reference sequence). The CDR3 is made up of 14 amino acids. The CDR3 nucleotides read TGTGCCAGCAGCTTGAAGGGCCTGAACACTGAAGCTTTCTTT. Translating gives CASSLKGLNTEAFF.

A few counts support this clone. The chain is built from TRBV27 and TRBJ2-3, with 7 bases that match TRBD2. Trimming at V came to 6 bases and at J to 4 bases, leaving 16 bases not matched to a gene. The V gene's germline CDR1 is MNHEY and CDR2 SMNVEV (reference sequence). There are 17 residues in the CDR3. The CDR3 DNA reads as TGTGCCAGCAGCACTAATCCCGGGGGGATCGTTGCAGATACGCAGTATTTT. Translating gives CASSTNPGGIVADTQYF.

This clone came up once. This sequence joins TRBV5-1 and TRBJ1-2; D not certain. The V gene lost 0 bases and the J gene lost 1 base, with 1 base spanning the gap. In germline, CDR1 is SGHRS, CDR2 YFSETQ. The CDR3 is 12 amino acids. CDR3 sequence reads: CASSLDNYGYTF. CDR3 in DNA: TGCGCCAGCAGCTTGGATAACTATGGCTACACCTTC.

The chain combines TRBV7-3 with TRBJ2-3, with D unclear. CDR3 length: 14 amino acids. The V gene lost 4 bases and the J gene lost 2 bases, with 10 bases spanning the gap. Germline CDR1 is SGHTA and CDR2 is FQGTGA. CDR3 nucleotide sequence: TGTGCCAGCAGCTCCCGGGCCAACACAGATACGCAGTATTTT. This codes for CASSSRANTDTQYF.

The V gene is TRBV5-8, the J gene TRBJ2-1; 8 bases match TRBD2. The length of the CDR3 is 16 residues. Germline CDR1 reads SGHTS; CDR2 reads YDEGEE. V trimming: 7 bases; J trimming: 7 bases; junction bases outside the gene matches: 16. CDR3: CASPAGARAIWNEQFF. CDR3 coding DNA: TGTGCCAGCCCAGCGGGAGCCCGGGCAATCTGGAATGAGCAGTTCTTC.